One sample yielded the 17 T cell receptor beta chains listed below, sequenced in a study of T cells in Graves' hyperthyroidism and ophthalmopathy. What was amplified from RNA transcripts were TCR beta CDR3 regions. HTBI primers were employed in a first-round RT-PCR of the TCR CDR3. TCRdb reanalysed the multiplex PCR reads using MiXCR and keeps one entry per CDR3 protein. The sample includes about 500,000 distinct CDR3 sequences, roughly an eighth seen only once; the top ten take about 17%. The sequenced sample consisted of blood. The receptor source for this set is a woman aged 18-30 years with Graves' hyperthyroidism.

The chain links TRBV12-3 or TRBV12-4 to TRBJ2-1; no clear D gene. V lost 7 bases and J lost 8, with 18 bases in between. This CDR3 is built from 14 residues. CDR3 sequence: CASTYAVGVDEQFF. The DNA for the CDR3 is TGTGCCAGCACCTACGCCGTAGGTGTAGATGAGCAGTTCTTC.

This clonotype was found many times. The chain joins TRBV6-2 or TRBV6-3 to TRBJ1-6, with a tentative D call TRBD1 (5 bases). The germline gives CDR1 MNHEY, CDR2 SVGEGT. The CDR3 spans 15 residues. Trimming left V 4 bases short and J 7 bases short, with 14 bases between. In DNA form, the CDR3 reads TGTGCCAGCAGTTCCTTCACCAGGGACAATTCACCCCTCCACTTT. Translated: CASSSFTRDNSPLHF.

V and J are TRBV7-6 and TRBJ2-1; 7 bases are a match to TRBD2. The length of the CDR3 is 13 residues. CDR1 is SGHVS, CDR2 FNYEAQ, per germline. V gave up 4 bases and J gave up 12 bases; unmatched junction bases: 9. The CDR3 reads CASSSPGLGVQFF. CDR3 sequence (DNA): TGTGCCAGCAGCTCACCTGGACTAGGAGTGCAGTTCTTC.

This clonotype came up many times. The chain joins TRBV12-5 to TRBJ1-1, with no clear D. Trimming cost V 2 bases and J 7 bases, with 20 bases left between them. This CDR3 region has 16 residues. In germline, CDR1 is LGHNT, CDR2 FRNRAP. CDR3 DNA sequence: TGTGCTAGTGGTTTGCCACCCGGACGGACCTCTAGTGAAGCTTTCTTT. As protein: CASGLPPGRTSSEAFF.

This clonotype has a count of ten or more. CDR3 DNA sequence: TGCAGCGTTGAAGACTCCCCCCACACAGGGATTGACACTGAAGCTTTCTTT. It codes for CSVEDSPHTGIDTEAFF. The chain links TRBV29-1 to TRBJ1-1, with a tentative D call TRBD1 (6 bases). V shed 0 bases and J shed 3 bases, with 20 bases lying between them. CDR3 length equals 17 residues. Germline-derived CDR1 and CDR2 are SQVTM and ANQGSEA.

The count of this clonotype is one. The V call is TRBV6-9, the J call TRBJ2-7, with D maybe TRBD1 (6 bases). Germline CDR1 and CDR2: MNHGY and SVAAGI. The CDR3 contains 10 residues. CDR3: CASRYDRLFV. The CDR3 bases are TGTGCCAGCAGATATGACAGGCTGTTCGTC.

This clonotype appeared many times. The chain couples TRBV4-1 to TRBJ2-1; D not certain. Trimming shortened V by 2 bases and J by 10 bases, and 12 bases separated the two germline ends. The CDR3 extends over 13 amino acids. Germline CDR1 is MGHRA and CDR2 is YSYEKL. CDR3 in DNA: TGCGCCAGCAGCCAATCGGCCTTCATCGAGCAGTTCTTC. Its translation: CASSQSAFIEQFF.

This clonotype was found a few times. The DNA of the CDR3 is TGTGCTAGTGGTTTTGTAATCAGGGGGGCGCATAGGGGCTACACCTTC. Translated: CASGFVIRGAHRGYTF. J is TRBJ1-2 and V is TRBV12-5; 7 bases are shared with TRBD1. CDR1 LGHNT and CDR2 FRNRAP come from the germline V gene. CDR3 length equals 16 residues. V was clipped by 3 bases and J by 8 bases; unmatched bases: 15.

Many counts were recorded for this clonotype. V usage is TRBV5-1 and J usage is TRBJ2-7; possible D gene TRBD1, 7 bases. Germline loops: CDR1 SGHRS, CDR2 YFSETQ. The CDR3 is 13 residues long. V shed 10 bases and J shed 3 bases, with 17 bases lying between them. CDR3 DNA sequence: TGCGCCTCACGGAGGGACAGTAACTACGAGCAGTACGTC. It translates to CASRRDSNYEQYV.

CDR3 sequence reads: CSARGTGRHPTDTQYF. The CDR3 DNA reads as TGCAGTGCTAGGGGGACAGGGCGCCACCCCACAGATACGCAGTATTTT. The gene calls are TRBV20-1 and TRBJ2-3; 9 nucleotides align to TRBD1. The CDR3 consists of 16 residues. J gave up 2 bases and V 3 bases, and 9 bases lay outside the gene matches. The germline V gene encodes CDR1 DFQATT and CDR2 SNEGSKA (reference sequence).

This clonotype was detected ten times or more. V usage is TRBV30 and J usage is TRBJ2-5, with 12 bases aligning to TRBD2. Germline V gene data show CDR1 as GTSNPN and CDR2 as SVGIG (reference sequence). Trimming removed 3 bases from V and 5 bases from J; junction bases left unmatched: 7. CDR3 size: 15 residues. CDR3: CAWSPGLAGGETQYF. The CDR3 DNA sequence: TGTGCCTGGAGCCCGGGGCTAGCGGGAGGGGAGACCCAGTACTTC.

There are a few counts of this clonotype. This chain connects TRBV30 to TRBJ2-1; TRBD2 matches 8 bases. The CDR3 loop spans 12 amino acids. Germline lookup yields CDR1 GTSNPN and CDR2 SVGIG (reference sequence). V was pared by 5 bases and J by 8 bases, with 5 bases of the junction left unmatched. Here the CDR3 reads CAWAPGGDEQFF. The CDR3 DNA is TGTGCCTGGGCCCCGGGAGGGGATGAGCAGTTCTTC.

The V call is TRBV19, the J call TRBJ2-4; 13 bases are shared with TRBD2. CDR3 length: 13 amino acids. Germline CDR1 LNHDA, CDR2 SQIVND (reference sequence). CDR3 loop: CATGTSGTNIQYF. The CDR3 DNA follows: TGTGCTACCGGGACTAGCGGGACCAACATTCAGTACTTC.

This clonotype was detected many times. V usage is TRBV5-1 and J usage is TRBJ1-1; no firm D call. The CDR3 length is 14 residues. With 4 bases removed from V and 2 bases from J, the gap between germline ends came to 12 bases. CDR1 and CDR2 (germline): SGHRS, YFSETQ. The CDR3 bases are TGCGCCAGCAGCAACGGACGGACTAACACTGAAGCTTTCTTT. Its protein product is CASSNGRTNTEAFF.

This clonotype was counted many times. The J gene is TRBJ2-1, the V gene TRBV27; 10 positions agree with TRBD2. J lost 10 bases, V lost 7 bases, and 7 bases had no gene match. The CDR3 length is 13 residues. Germline V gene data show CDR1 as MNHEY and CDR2 as SMNVEV (reference sequence). CDR3 DNA: TGTGCCAGCACCAGCGGGAGGGCCTGGGAGCAGTTCTTC. It translates to CASTSGRAWEQFF.

This clonotype was seen ten or more times. V is TRBV7-3 and J is TRBJ2-1; D unclear. V was clipped by 5 bases and J by 6 bases, with 14 bases between them. The CDR3 is 14 residues long. CDR1 is SGHTA and CDR2 is FQGTGA in the germline V gene. The CDR3 here is CASSDKGSINEQFF. The CDR3 DNA reads as TGTGCCAGCAGCGATAAAGGCTCTATCAATGAGCAGTTCTTC.

This clonotype occurred many times. This sequence joins TRBV12-3 or TRBV12-4 and TRBJ2-1; TRBD2 matches at 9 bases. The CDR3 totals 15 residues. V lost 3 bases, J lost 7 bases, and 7 bases stayed unmatched. The CDR3 DNA reads as TGTGCCAGCAGTTTTGGGACTAGCTTTTCTAATGAGCAGTTCTTC. It specifies CASSFGTSFSNEQFF.